The clone carrying this TCR beta chain occurred many times. The sample is drawn from a study of T cells after yellow fever vaccination. Germline CDR1 is KGHDR and CDR2 is SFDVKD. The CDR3 is 16 amino acids. Deletions cut 3 bases from V and 8 bases from J, with 19 bases between. TCRdb ran MiXCR on the 5' RACE reads and lists one entry per CDR3 protein. The table records 250,000 or so distinct CDR3 sequences, about 7% of them present only once. Sequenced material: CD4+ T cells sorted from PBMCs, taken on the day of the yellow fever booster vaccination. This clonotype originated in a man aged 25-45 years who received the YFV17D yellow fever vaccine. The chain joins TRBV24-1 to TRBJ2-1; a weak D match, TRBD1 (6 bases). The CDR3 loop is CATSDTGTRVPYEQFF. The CDR3 coding sequence is TGTGCCACCAGTGATACCGGGACAAGGGTTCCGTATGAGCAGTTCTTC.